This T cell receptor (beta chain) was sequenced for a study of blood T cell repertoires in COVID-19. Study overall: T cells, B-cell-depleted T cells, or PBMCs provided the cDNA or gDNA that served as material.

This table comes from immunoSEQ multiplex PCR, and its TCRdb copy is limited to in-frame clones, with some not included. This sample has a few hundred thousand clones, with nearly 90% found just once. Recruitment covered about two dozen US areas and drew participants whose ages spanned about 18 to 89 years. Categorization into cohorts depended on clinical history that participants reported. Cohort 3 recovered donors had two negative PCRs, clearance, or symptom resolution. The CDR3 has 13 residues. V lost 5 bases, J lost 3 bases, and 3 bases stayed unmatched. Germline loops: CDR1 LGHDT, CDR2 YNNKEL (reference sequence).

The sequencing input was PBMCs or T cells enriched from blood (not recorded which). The TCR originated in a woman in her twenties or thirties who had recovered from COVID-19. V and J are TRBV3-1 (or the pseudogene TRBV3-2) and TRBJ1-2; TRBD1 aligns across 7 bases. Written as DNA, the CDR3 is TGTGCCAGCAGCAAAACAGGGGACTATGGCTACACCTTC. Its translation: CASSKTGDYGYTF.